A single sample is the source of the 21 T cell receptor beta chains below, sequenced in a study of regulatory T cells in long-lasting Graves disease. Libraries of TCR beta came from iRepertoire HTBI primers plus Arm-PCR of CDR3 regions. TCRdb passed the multiplex PCR reads through MiXCR, listing each CDR3 protein once. Of about 470,000 distinct CDR3 sequences in the sample, 15% to 20% were seen once. The time point: newly diagnosed GD, antithyroid drugs for less than 3 months. RNA extracted from PBMCs served as the sequencing template. This sample also appeared in a second study, on T cells in Graves' hyperthyroidism and ophthalmopathy.

This specimen was peripheral blood mononuclear cells (PBMCs), taken at new diagnosis, from a patient treated with antithyroid drugs. The receptors shown here come from a man aged 40-49 years with Graves disease.

This clonotype occurred many times. V is TRBV12-5 and J is TRBJ2-1; D gene unclear. The V gene lost 0 bases and the J gene lost 5 bases, with 14 bases spanning the gap. The CDR3 is made up of 16 amino acids. Germline CDR1 LGHNT, CDR2 FRNRAP. CDR3 amino acids: CASGLVPRALNNEQFF. Written as DNA, the CDR3 is TGTGCTAGTGGTTTGGTACCCCGGGCGCTAAACAATGAGCAGTTCTTC.

The chain uses TRBV4-1 and TRBJ2-1, with 9 bases fitting TRBD2. The CDR3 has 16 amino acids. After removal of 2 bases from V and 2 bases from J, the junction contained 4 bases not matched to a gene. From germline, CDR1 is MGHRA and CDR2 YSYEKL. The CDR3: CASSQLTSGTYNEQFF. The CDR3 nucleotides read TGCGCCAGCAGCCAACTGACTAGCGGAACCTACAATGAGCAGTTCTTC.

The V gene is TRBV3-1, the J gene TRBJ1-1; D is ambiguous. V was pared by 4 bases and J by 8 bases, with 8 bases between. Per germline, CDR1 LGHDT and CDR2 YNNKEL (reference sequence). This CDR3 has 11 amino acids. The CDR3 DNA sequence: TGTGCCAGCAGCCGCTGTACCGAAGCTTTCTTT. It yields the protein CASSRCTEAFF.

Regarding this clonotype: A read error is possible here, since a much larger clone lies one base away. Here the CDR3 reads CASSFRVNTGERFF. The CDR3 DNA follows: TGTGCCAGCAGCTTTAGGGTGAACACCGGGGAGCGGTTTTTT. The chain has TRBV5-5 and TRBJ2-2, with D perhaps TRBD2 (5 bases). Germline CDR1 is SGHKS and CDR2 is YYEKEE (reference sequence). This CDR3 has 14 residues.

The V gene is TRBV7-9, the J gene TRBJ1-6; D call uncertain. V was pared by 0 bases and J by 6 bases, with 12 bases between. CDR3 length: 16 residues. CDR1 and CDR2 (germline): SEHNR, FQNEAQ (reference sequence). CDR3 DNA: TGTGCCAGCAGCTTAGCGGGGAGAGGGAGTAATTCACCCCTCCACTTT. Protein: CASSLAGRGSNSPLHF.

This clonotype appeared many times. This rearrangement joins TRBV28 to TRBJ2-3, with D perhaps matching TRBD2 (5 bases). V was shortened by 7 bases and J by 0 bases, with 14 bases between the two germline ends. This CDR3 region has 15 residues. The germline V gene encodes CDR1 MDHEN and CDR2 SYDVKM. This CDR3 reads CASTIGRTSTDTQYF. The CDR3 DNA is TGTGCCAGCACCATAGGGAGAACCAGCACAGATACGCAGTATTTT.

The chain combines TRBV28 with TRBJ2-7; unclear D gene. The germline V gene has CDR1 MDHEN and CDR2 SYDVKM. Trimming pared 2 bases from V and 0 bases from J, leaving 14 bases between. The CDR3 loop spans 16 amino acids. The CDR3 here is CASSLTATGISYEQYF. In DNA form, the CDR3 reads TGTGCCAGCAGTTTAACAGCGACCGGAATCTCCTACGAGCAGTACTTC. The entire variable domain, with the rest obtained from reference TRBV28 and TRBJ2-7, is as follows: DVKVTQSSRYLVKRTGEKVFLECVQDMDHENMFWYRQDPGLGLRLIYFSYDVKMKEKGDIPEGYSVSREKKERFSLILESASTNQTSMYLCASSLTATGISYEQYFGPGTRLTVT.

This clonotype has at least ten counts. V gene TRBV7-8 combines with J gene TRBJ1-4; D perhaps matches TRBD1 (6 bases). V lost 5 bases, J lost 10 bases, and 23 bases lay in between. This CDR3 contains 16 residues. Germline-derived CDR1 and CDR2 are SGHVS and FQNEAQ. The CDR3 DNA sequence: TGTGCCAGCAGCCCCGCACGGGGGGGCGCGGGTGGAAAACTGTTTTTT. Protein: CASSPARGGAGGKLFF. Full variable domain (outside the CDR3, taken from reference TRBV7-8 and TRBJ1-4): GAGVSQSPRYKVAKRGQDVALRCDPISGHVSLFWYQQALGQGPEFLTYFQNEAQLDKSGLPSDRFFAERPEGSVSTLKIQRTQQEDSAVYLCASSPARGGAGGKLFFGSGTQLSVL.

Many counts were recorded for this clonotype. This chain joins TRBV20-1 and TRBJ2-1; 7 nucleotides line up with TRBD2. V gave up 1 base and J gave up 7 bases; unmatched junction bases: 7. The CDR3 is 14 amino acids. Germline V CDR1 and CDR2: DFQATT, SNEGSKA (reference sequence). CDR3 sequence reads: CSARVPGLGNEQFF. For the CDR3, the DNA is TGCAGTGCTAGAGTCCCCGGACTAGGGAATGAGCAGTTCTTC.

This clonotype has at least ten counts. The chain is built from TRBV24-1 and TRBJ2-2, with D unclear. This CDR3 has 14 residues. With 2 bases removed from V and 2 bases from J, the gap between germline ends came to 5 bases. Germline CDR1 and CDR2: KGHDR and SFDVKD. CDR3 loop: CATSDWTNTGELFF. Written as DNA, the CDR3 is TGTGCCACCAGTGATTGGACCAACACCGGGGAGCTGTTTTTT.

This clonotype has a count of ten or more. The chain has TRBV28 and TRBJ2-1, with D possibly matching TRBD2 (5 bases). The CDR3 loop spans 16 amino acids. CDR1 MDHEN and CDR2 SYDVKM come from the germline V gene. V was pared by 1 base and J by 8 bases, with 18 bases between. CDR3 protein: CASSLFGIRPIHEQFF. The CDR3 nucleotides read TGTGCCAGCAGTTTATTCGGGATACGGCCTATCCATGAGCAGTTCTTC.

This rearrangement joins TRBV12-5 to TRBJ2-2; 7 positions agree with TRBD2. CDR1 is LGHNT and CDR2 is FRNRAP in the germline V gene. CDR3 length: 16 amino acids. V shed 7 bases, J shed 1 base, and the junction held 9 bases outside the gene matches. Here the CDR3 reads CASVPGGGLNTGELFF. Here the CDR3 DNA reads TGTGCTAGTGTACCTGGGGGGGGACTGAACACCGGGGAGCTGTTTTTT.

This clonotype has just a few counts. This chain uses TRBV2 with TRBJ2-2, with 8 nucleotides matching TRBD2. Germline V gene sequence: CDR1 SNHLY, CDR2 FYNNEI. CDR3 length: 17 residues. V gave up 4 bases and J gave up 2 bases; unmatched junction bases: 9. CDR3 residues: CASSVTVAGNNTGELFF. For the CDR3, the DNA is TGTGCCAGCAGTGTGACGGTAGCGGGAAATAACACCGGGGAGCTGTTTTTT.

This clonotype appeared many times. V is TRBV5-1 and J is TRBJ2-1, with D perhaps matching TRBD1 or TRBD2 (6 bases each). Germline V gene sequence: CDR1 SGHRS, CDR2 YFSETQ. V lost 0 bases and J lost 8, with 9 bases in between. This CDR3 is built from 13 residues. Here the CDR3 DNA reads TGCGCCAGCAGCTTGGTTGGGGGGCATGAGCAGTTCTTC. Protein product: CASSLVGGHEQFF.

At least ten counts were recorded for this clonotype. The V and J genes are TRBV28 and TRBJ2-3, with 9 bases aligning to TRBD2. Per the germline V gene, CDR1 is MDHEN and CDR2 is SYDVKM. V was pared by 8 bases and J by 8 bases, with 8 bases of the junction left unmatched. The CDR3 loop spans 13 amino acids. The CDR3 region has the DNA TGTGCCAGCGGGACTAGCAGCTCCGGTACGCAGTATTTT. Translating it yields CASGTSSSGTQYF.

This clonotype was counted at least ten times. The chain joins TRBV7-9 to TRBJ1-2; tentative D call: TRBD1 (5 bases). The CDR3 spans 14 residues. Looked up from germline, CDR1 is SEHNR and CDR2 is FQNEAQ (reference sequence). V gave up 1 base and J gave up 8 bases, with 14 bases separating them. This CDR3 reads CASSLDQGRHGYTF. The CDR3 DNA sequence: TGTGCCAGCAGCTTAGATCAGGGTCGGCACGGCTACACCTTC. The whole variable domain, filled in from reference TRBV7-9 and TRBJ1-2, reads DTGVSQNPRHKITKRGQNVTFRCDPISEHNRLYWYRQTLGQGPEFLTYFQNEAQLEKSRLLSDRFSAERPKGSFSTLEIQRTEQGDSAMYLCASSLDQGRHGYTFGSGTRLTVV.

The rearrangement links TRBV11-2 to TRBJ1-3, with TRBD1 identical over 9 bases. Trimming cost V 5 bases and J 6 bases; bases outside gene matches: 11. The CDR3 consists of 16 residues. Per germline, CDR1 SGHAT and CDR2 FQNNGV. CDR3 loop: CASSRPGQGYENTIYF. The CDR3 nucleotides read TGTGCCAGCAGCAGGCCGGGACAGGGATACGAAAACACCATATATTTT.

The chain uses TRBV5-1 and TRBJ2-5; D not resolved. Between the trimmed V and J ends, which lost 4 bases and 2 bases, there was a span of 12 bases. Germline CDR1 SGHRS, CDR2 YFSETQ. CDR3 length equals 14 residues. The CDR3 is CASSASQIQETQYF. The CDR3 bases are TGCGCCAGCAGCGCAAGCCAGATACAAGAGACCCAGTACTTC.

V is TRBV7-9 and J is TRBJ2-5; D is ambiguous. Germline assignment: CDR1 SEHNR and CDR2 FQNEAQ (reference sequence). Trimming cost V 11 bases and J 2 bases, with 18 bases left between them. There are 14 residues in the CDR3. This CDR3 is CAGSGEERQETQYF. The CDR3 region has the DNA TGTGCCGGATCCGGCGAGGAAAGGCAAGAGACCCAGTACTTC. Filled out from reference TRBV7-9 and TRBJ2-5, the complete variable domain reads DTGVSQNPRHKITKRGQNVTFRCDPISEHNRLYWYRQTLGQGPEFLTYFQNEAQLEKSRLLSDRFSAERPKGSFSTLEIQRTEQGDSAMYLCAGSGEERQETQYFGPGTRLLVL.

With regard to this clonotype: A read error may be the cause here, since a much bigger clone is one base away. The chain couples TRBV29-1 to TRBJ1-1, with 7 bases fitting TRBD1. Germline V gene data show CDR1 as SQVTM and CDR2 as ANQGSEA. The CDR3 spans 13 residues. The CDR3 is CSVQRGPNTEALF. The DNA for the CDR3 is TGCAGCGTTCAAAGGGGGCCGAACACTGAAGCTCTCTTT.

This clonotype was detected many times. V and J are TRBV20-1 and TRBJ2-1, with TRBD2 matching over 15 bases. The germline V gene encodes CDR1 DFQATT and CDR2 SNEGSKA (reference sequence). CDR3 length equals 14 residues. With 7 bases clipped from V and 10 bases from J, the junction kept 8 bases outside the gene matches. The DNA of the CDR3 is TGCAGTGTTGACCGGACTAGCGGGAGGGGGGAGCAGTTCTTC. It is translated as CSVDRTSGRGEQFF.